This TCR beta chain was profiled in a study of blood T cells in healthy people across ages. Overall study findings and caveats: Age brought a roughly linear fall in TCR beta diversity measured per million T cells. When set beside aged donors, long-lived donors presented more naive CD4+ cells and higher diversity.

This CDR3 contains 18 residues. Germline CDR1 reads MNHNS; CDR2 reads SASEGT. As for this clonotype: The antigen remains undetermined. A much bigger clone sits one base away, suggesting this may be a read error.

It was with a sample-barcoded 5' primer and a J-beta primer mix that a second PCR of roughly 7 to 12 cycles was run. TCRdb re-analysed the 5' RACE reads in MiXCR, keeping a single row per CDR3 protein. The table includes around 990,000 distinct CDR3 sequences, around 25% detected once. These data also formed part of another study, on T cells of mothers and their children. That publication notes: Donors comprised a few healthy Caucasian mothers plus their six children. No clone of persistent microchimeric T cells was detected.

Material: blood. V usage is TRBV6-1 and J usage is TRBJ1-2; no definite D call. The TCR was taken from a girl aged 2 to 10 in good health. The CDR3 spells CASSEALGSSSTNNGYTF. CDR3 DNA: TGTGCCAGCAGTGAAGCGCTTGGGTCTTCCAGCACTAACAATGGCTACACCTTC.